This TCR beta chain emerged from a study of blood T cell repertoires in COVID-19. On the study more broadly: COVID-19 samples, acute and convalescent, were from the United States, Italy and Spain. Sources were T cells, B-cell-depleted T cells, or PBMCs; the material itself was cDNA or gDNA.

Per the study methods: Reference gene primers were amplified, and this amplification served to estimate nucleated cell counts. Sequencing used immunoSEQ multiplex PCR; TCRdb keeps in-frame clones, though not all of them. V, J and clone size were drawn from that table, and D and trimming were deduced from the DNA. The sample has 150,000 to 200,000 clones, approximately 90% seen once. Germline values: CDR1 SGHTA, CDR2 FQGNSA. The germline V and J ends were trimmed by 2 bases and 7 bases, with 12 bases remaining between them. The CDR3 is 13 amino acids. The clonotype originates from a woman between 25 and 40 years old with active or convalescent COVID-19. Sequencing was done on a sample of peripheral blood. The V gene is TRBV7-2, the J gene TRBJ2-7; D is unresolved. CDR3 coding DNA: TGTGCCAGCAGCTTACACTCCCGGCGGGAGCAGTACTTC. Amino acid sequence: CASSLHSRREQYF.